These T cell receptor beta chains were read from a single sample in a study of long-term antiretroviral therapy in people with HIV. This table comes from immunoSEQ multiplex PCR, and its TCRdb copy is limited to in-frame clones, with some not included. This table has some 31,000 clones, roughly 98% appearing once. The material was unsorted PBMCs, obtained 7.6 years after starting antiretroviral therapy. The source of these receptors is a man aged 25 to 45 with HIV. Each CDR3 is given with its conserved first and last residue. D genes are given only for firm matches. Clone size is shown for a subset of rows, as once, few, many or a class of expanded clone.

CASSAGLEDTQYF | TGTGCCAGCAGTGCCGGACTAGAGGATACGCAGTATTTT | TRBV28 | NA | TRBJ2-3 | TRBD2
CASSYGATLGTDTQYF | TGTGCCAGCAGTTACGGGGCTACCCTTGGCACAGATACGCAGTATTTT | TRBV6-5 | once | TRBJ2-3 | NA
CASSNGGATYNEQFF | TGTGCCAGCTCAAACGGGGGGGCCACCTACAATGAGCAGTTCTTC | TRBV18 | NA | TRBJ2-1 | TRBD2
CASSLTPIYEQYF | TGCGCCAGCAGCCTCACACCGATCTACGAGCAGTACTTC | TRBV5-1 | NA | TRBJ2-7 | NA
CASSEVGLAGNYEQYF | TGTGCCAGCAGTGAAGTGGGACTAGCGGGGAACTACGAGCAGTACTTC | TRBV6-1 | once | TRBJ2-7 | TRBD2
CASSLDGIGYTF | TGTGCCAGCAGCTTAGATGGGATTGGCTACACCTTC | TRBV7-2 | NA | TRBJ1-2 | NA
CASTNSLSGANVLTF | TGTGCCAGCACCAACAGCCTCTCTGGGGCCAACGTCCTGACTTTC | TRBV6-1 | NA | TRBJ2-6 | NA
CASSLGGGGPQQYF | TGCGCCAGCAGCTTGGGTGGGGGAGGGCCTCAGCAGTACTTC | TRBV5-1 | NA | TRBJ2-7 | TRBD2
CASSSRGQYNEQFF | TGTGCCAGCAGTTCGCGGGGACAGTACAATGAGCAGTTCTTC | TRBV27 | NA | TRBJ2-1 | NA
CASSSEGAGRVPQHF | TGTGCCAGCAGCTCGGAAGGGGCGGGAAGGGTGCCCCAGCATTTT | TRBV7-2 | NA | TRBJ1-5 | NA
CASSPGGPGYEQYF | TGCGCCAGCAGCCCGGGGGGTCCCGGCTACGAGCAGTACTTC | TRBV5-1 | NA | TRBJ2-7 | TRBD2
CASSRGGASGPYEQYF | TGCGCCAGCAGCCGCGGTGGGGCTAGCGGACCCTACGAGCAGTACTTC | TRBV4-1 | NA | TRBJ2-7 | TRBD2
CASSQDPWRGDRWANVLTF | TGCGCCAGCAGCCAAGATCCCTGGCGGGGGGATAGATGGGCCAACGTCCTGACTTTC | TRBV4-1 | NA | TRBJ2-6 | TRBD2
CASSQRVDSSGANVLTF | TGCGCCAGCAGTCAACGCGTCGACAGCTCTGGGGCCAACGTCCTGACTTTC | TRBV23-1 | NA | TRBJ2-6 | NA
CASDYGYTF | TGTGCCAGCGACTATGGCTACACCTTC | TRBV19 | NA | TRBJ1-2 | NA
CASSYQDRGDYEQYF | TGTGCCAGCAGCTACCAGGACAGGGGGGACTACGAGCAGTACTTC | TRBV7-9 | NA | TRBJ2-7 | TRBD1
CASSISGRETQYF | TGTGCCAGTAGTATATCAGGCCGGGAGACCCAGTACTTC | TRBV19 | NA | TRBJ2-5 | NA
CASSPVLGSSGNTIYF | TGCGCCAGCAGCCCCGTACTGGGGAGCTCTGGAAACACCATATATTTT | TRBV4-3 | NA | TRBJ1-3 | NA
CASSLAHRQGGTDTQYF | TGTGCCAGCAGCTTAGCCCATCGACAGGGAGGGACAGATACGCAGTATTTT | TRBV7-3 | NA | TRBJ2-3 | NA
CATSHVDSNEQFF | TGTGCCACCAGCCACGTTGACAGCAATGAGCAGTTCTTC | TRBV15 | NA | TRBJ2-1 | NA
CASSLLSLARDTQYF | TGTGCCAGCAGCTTATTATCTCTAGCGAGAGATACGCAGTATTTT | TRBV7-2 | NA | TRBJ2-3 | NA
CASSYTGVPDYGYTF | TGTGCCAGCAGCTATACGGGGGTGCCAGACTATGGCTACACCTTC | TRBV11-2 | NA | TRBJ1-2 | NA
CAGRRQHSYGYTF | TGTGCCGGACGACGACAACACAGCTATGGCTACACCTTC | TRBV5-8 | NA | TRBJ1-2 | NA
CASSLGQSLRSYEQYF | TGTGCCAGCAGCTTAGGTCAGAGTTTAAGGTCCTACGAGCAGTACTTC | TRBV7-2 | NA | TRBJ2-7 | NA
CASSEKAGYTGELFF | TGTGCCAGCAGTGAAAAGGCGGGGTACACCGGGGAGCTGTTTTTT | TRBV6-4 | once | TRBJ2-2 | NA
CASSYGVLGSGNTIYF | TGTGCCAGCAGCTACGGGGTTTTAGGCTCTGGAAACACCATATATTTT | TRBV7-2 | NA | TRBJ1-3 | NA
CAISESQGATYEQYF | TGTGCCATCAGTGAGTCTCAGGGGGCCACCTACGAGCAGTACTTC | TRBV10-3 | NA | TRBJ2-7 | TRBD1
CASSYEGIFSGNTIYF | TGTGCCAGCAGTTACGAGGGCATCTTCTCTGGAAACACCATATATTTT | TRBV6-5 | NA | TRBJ1-3 | NA